These 3 T cell receptor beta chains originate from one sample sequenced in a study of CXCR3-negative and CXCR3-positive naive CD8 T cells. The libraries of TRB cDNA were prepared using 5' RACE with UMI labels. Reprocessing the 5' RACE reads, TCRdb reports a single entry for every CDR3 protein and omits DNA. This repertoire includes about 62,000 distinct CDR3 sequences. The sequenced sample was naive CXCR3- CD8+ T cells from blood. Subset defined: CD45RO-CCR7+CD27+CD95- naive CD8+ T cells lacking CXCR3 (TNR3-). The source of these receptors is a human donor in good health. Some clones in this sample may be carry-over from other donors' samples.

The chain carries TRBV29-1 and TRBJ2-5. The CDR3 is 11 amino acids. The germline V gene has CDR1 SQVTM and CDR2 ANQGSEA. This chain's CDR3 is CSVVLGETQYF.

The chain is built from TRBV28 and TRBJ2-5; TCRdb's assignment of TRBD2 cannot be checked, as there is no DNA. The CDR3 consists of 16 residues. Germline CDR1 is MDHEN and CDR2 is SYDVKM. The CDR3 here is CASSPIPGLAQETQYF.

The chain couples TRBV6-4 to TRBJ1-5; TCRdb's D gene call, TRBD1, goes unchecked for lack of DNA. The germline gives CDR1 MRHNA, CDR2 SNTAGT. This CDR3 has 21 amino acids. The CDR3 sequence: CASSEGTGPVVLTYSNQPQHF.